This section outlines one TCR beta chain sequence together with its context. V was cut by 6 bases and J by 6 bases, with 11 bases left in between. The germline gives CDR1 SGHTA, CDR2 FQGNSA. The CDR3 is 13 amino acids. The sample belongs to a study of T-cell memory formation after mild COVID-19. TCRdb re-derived calls from the 5' RACE reads in MiXCR, one entry per CDR3 protein. The data hold about 100,000 distinct CDR3 sequences, with roughly a sixth observed a single time. The sample comprised PBMCs or a T cell subset sorted from them (not recorded which). The chain employs TRBV7-2 and TRBJ2-2; D is perhaps TRBD1 (5 bases). This clonotype originated in a man aged 18 to 29 who had mild COVID-19 (a few samples of this study predate the infection). Cell type and time point are not known. In DNA form, the CDR3 reads TGTGCCAGCAGACTCAGGGCGTCCGGGGAGCTGTTTTTT. Its translation is CASRLRASGELFF.